This T cell receptor (beta chain) was recovered during a study of blood T cell repertoires in COVID-19. Sequencing was performed with immunoSEQ multiplex PCR; in TCRdb, only in-frame clones are kept and a portion is missing. Among under 300,000 clones listed, 80% to 90% were seen once. Per germline, CDR1 SGHTA and CDR2 FQGNSA. Trimming took 3 bases from V and 7 from J; bases not matched to a gene: 6. The CDR3 runs 14 residues. The sample was PBMCs or T cells enriched from blood (not recorded which). The source of this sequence is a woman in her forties who had been exposed to COVID-19. This chain joins TRBV7-2 and TRBJ1-5; 7 nucleotides match TRBD1. The CDR3 protein is CASSFRRGRQPQHF. The CDR3 nucleotides are TGTGCCAGCAGCTTCCGCAGGGGGAGACAGCCCCAGCATTTT.